This TCR beta chain stems from a study of shared clonotypes between healthy human individuals. Across the whole study: Sampling drew on donors who were two women and a few men aged 18 to 49.

TCRdb keeps only in-frame clones here, not all; method: immunoSEQ multiplex PCR. The sample has about 2,200,000 clones, about 93% seen once; the top ten hold about 1.8%. The CDR3 runs to 16 residues. The germline V gene has CDR1 SEHNR and CDR2 FQNEAQ (reference sequence). V lost 5 bases to trimming and J lost 6 bases, with 19 bases between them. Cells designated naive CD8 were CD45RO-negative and were positively selected for CCR7, with terminally differentiated effector memory CD45RA+ cells excluded. The TCR originated in a man aged 18 to 29 in good health. Some clones in this sample may be carry-over from other donors' samples. The chain links TRBV7-9 to TRBJ1-4; possible D gene TRBD1, 6 bases. Material for sequencing was naive CD8+ T cells from PBMCs. The CDR3 DNA is TGTGCCAGCAGCCCGCCACACAGGGACATTCATGAAAAACTGTTTTTT. Residues: CASSPPHRDIHEKLFF.